The 9 T cell receptor beta chains below all came from one sample that was sequenced in a study of Tregs in tolerant kidney transplant recipients. Some clones are missing from TCRdb's copy, which holds only in-frame ones; the method was immunoSEQ multiplex PCR. The table includes roughly 20,000 clones, under 70% detected once. Their target antigens are unknown. Sequenced material: Tregs from blood cultured with allogeneic cells. The receptor source for this set is a human donor in good health.

The chain links TRBV11-2 to TRBJ2-2; 14 bases are shared with TRBD2. The germline gives CDR1 SGHAT, CDR2 FQNNGV. This CDR3 comprises 18 residues. Trimming took 5 bases from V and 6 from J; bases not matched to a gene: 11. CDR3 region: CASSPWVGTSGGPGELFF. The CDR3 coding sequence is TGTGCCAGCAGCCCCTGGGTCGGGACTAGCGGGGGACCCGGGGAGCTGTTTTTT. Based on the CDR3 plus reference TRBV11-2 and TRBJ2-2, the full variable domain is EAGVAQSPRYKIIEKRQSVAFWCNPISGHATLYWYQQILGQGPKLLIQFQNNGVVDDSQLPKDRFSAERLKGVDSTLKIQPAKLEDSAVYLCASSPWVGTSGGPGELFFGEGSRLTVL.

CDR3 sequence: CATSRGDTGSLNEQFF. DNA of the CDR3: TGTGCCACCAGCAGAGGGGACACAGGGTCCCTCAATGAGCAGTTCTTC. V is TRBV15 and J is TRBJ2-1; a possible D gene is TRBD1 (6 bases). The V gene's germline CDR1 is LNHNV and CDR2 YYDKDF (reference sequence). The CDR3 is 16 residues long. V lost 1 base to trimming and J lost 6 bases, with 16 bases between them.

This clone occurred a few times. V gene TRBV30 combines with J gene TRBJ1-5, with D unresolved. This CDR3 spans 18 amino acids. Germline V gene data show CDR1 as GTSNPN and CDR2 as SVGIG (reference sequence). Deletions cut 2 bases from V and 0 bases from J, with 20 bases between. CDR3 bases: TGTGCCTGGAGTCGAGGCAGCCGACCTAGTTATAGCAATCAGCCCCAGCATTTT. Its translation: CAWSRGSRPSYSNQPQHF.

This clone was recorded once. The rearrangement links TRBV5-1 to TRBJ2-1; TRBD1 aligns across 8 bases. The CDR3 runs 16 residues. Trimming cost V 0 bases and J 7 bases; bases outside gene matches: 9. The germline gives CDR1 SGHRS, CDR2 YFSETQ. The CDR3 coding sequence is TGCGCCAGCAGCTTGGCCGGAGACAGGGGAGGTAATGAGCAGTTCTTC. This encodes CASSLAGDRGGNEQFF.

This rearrangement joins TRBV2 to TRBJ2-2, with D perhaps TRBD2 (6 bases). The CDR3 is made up of 15 amino acids. With 6 bases removed from V and 5 bases from J, the gap between germline ends came to 16 bases. CDR1 SNHLY and CDR2 FYNNEI come from the germline V gene. CDR3 DNA sequence: TGTGCCAGCAGCGCCACAACGGGACTTACCGGGGAGCTGTTTTTT. Protein sequence: CASSATTGLTGELFF.

The chain employs TRBV11-2 and TRBJ2-7; the D gene is possibly TRBD1 (5 bases). The germline V gene has CDR1 SGHAT and CDR2 FQNNGV. V was clipped by 5 bases and J by 3 bases, with 8 bases between them. The CDR3 loop spans 12 amino acids. The CDR3 loop is CASSADSYEQYF. In nucleotides, the CDR3 is TGTGCCAGCAGCGCAGACAGCTACGAGCAGTACTTC.

This CDR3 reads CASNGYYNSPLHF. The CDR3 DNA follows: TGTGCCAGCAACGGATACTATAATTCACCCCTCCACTTT. This chain connects TRBV19 to TRBJ1-6, with D unclear. Per germline, CDR1 LNHDA and CDR2 SQIVND (reference sequence). Trimming pared 9 bases from V and 3 bases from J, leaving 9 bases between. This CDR3 is built from 13 residues. The full variable domain, with the rest looked up from reference TRBV19 and TRBJ1-6, is DGGITQSPKYLFRKEGQNVTLSCEQNLNHDAMYWYRQDPGQGLRLIYYSQIVNDFQKGDIAEGYSVSREKKESFPLTVTSAQKNPTAFYLCASNGYYNSPLHFGNGTRLTVT.

The rearrangement links TRBV6-4 to TRBJ1-1; D gene ambiguous. Trimming stripped 7 bases from V and 0 bases from J, with 9 bases between. This CDR3 is 13 amino acids long. Per the germline V gene, CDR1 is MRHNA and CDR2 is SNTAGT. The CDR3 loop is CASIIPMNTEAFF. CDR3 DNA sequence: TGTGCCAGCATCATACCGATGAACACTGAAGCTTTCTTT.

The table lists this clone with a count of one. The chain has TRBV5-1 and TRBJ2-7; 9 positions agree with TRBD1. The CDR3 is made up of 15 amino acids. The germline V gene encodes CDR1 SGHRS and CDR2 YFSETQ. Losses at the gene ends were 4 bases for V and 6 bases for J; bases not matched to a gene: 11. The CDR3 nucleotides are TGCGCCAGCAGCATCCGGGACAGGGCGAAGTCCGAGCAGTACTTC. It yields the protein CASSIRDRAKSEQYF.